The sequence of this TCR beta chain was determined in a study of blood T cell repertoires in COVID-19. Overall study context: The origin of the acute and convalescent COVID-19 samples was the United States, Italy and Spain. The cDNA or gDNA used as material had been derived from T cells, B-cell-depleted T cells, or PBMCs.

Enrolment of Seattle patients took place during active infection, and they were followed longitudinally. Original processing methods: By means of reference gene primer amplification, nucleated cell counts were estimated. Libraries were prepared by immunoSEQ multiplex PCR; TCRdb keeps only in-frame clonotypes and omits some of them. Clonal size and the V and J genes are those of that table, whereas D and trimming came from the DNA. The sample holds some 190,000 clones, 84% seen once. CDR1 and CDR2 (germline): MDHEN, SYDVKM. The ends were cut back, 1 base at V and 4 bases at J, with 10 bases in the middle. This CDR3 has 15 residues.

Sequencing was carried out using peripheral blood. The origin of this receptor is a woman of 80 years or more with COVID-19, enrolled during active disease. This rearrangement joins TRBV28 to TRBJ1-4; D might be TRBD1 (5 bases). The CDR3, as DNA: TGTGCCAGCAGTTTATCCGGGGGGGGTAATGAAAAACTGTTTTTT. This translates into CASSLSGGGNEKLFF.